Listed below are T cell receptor beta chains from one sample, sequenced in a study of cytomegalovirus exposure and HLA in healthy donors. Sequencing used immunoSEQ multiplex PCR; TCRdb keeps in-frame clones, though not all of them. The profile shows some 110,000 clones, 88% of them singletons. The specimen sequenced was PBMCs. These receptors were collected from a man aged 18 to 35 in good health and CMV-seropositive. CDR3s include the opening cysteine and the closing phenylalanine or tryptophan. The D gene is left open where the match is weak. Clone size is shown for a subset of rows, as once, few, many or a class of expanded clone.

TRBV4-1	TRBJ2-7	.	TRBD1	TGCGCCAGCAGCCAAGAGGGACAGGGGAACGAGCAGTACTTC	CASSQEGQGNEQYF
TRBV4-3	TRBJ2-1	.	TRBD1	TGCGCCAGCAGCCAGGGACAGGCGTTCTACAATGAGCAGTTCTTC	CASSQGQAFYNEQFF
TRBV15	TRBJ1-5	.	.	TGTGCCACCAGCAGAGGGCTGGGGCAAAGACAGCCCCAGCATTTT	CATSRGLGQRQPQHF
TRBV10-3	TRBJ1-3	.	.	TGTGCCATCAGTGTGGCCAGGGGTAGTGGAAACACCATATATTTT	CAISVARGSGNTIYF
TRBV6-5	TRBJ1-1	.	.	TGTGCCAGCAGCCGCGACAGAGATATGAACACTGAAGCTTTCTTT	CASSRDRDMNTEAFF
TRBV7-2	TRBJ2-7	.	TRBD2	TGTGCCAGCAGCTTGTCGTCCGCTAGCGGGGGGTACGAGCAGTACTTC	CASSLSSASGGYEQYF
TRBV7-2	TRBJ2-2	once	.	TGTGCCAGCAGCTCAACCGGGACAACGGGCACCGGGGAGCTGTTTTTT	CASSSTGTTGTGELFF
TRBV5-1	TRBJ2-5	.	TRBD1	TGCGCCAGCAGCTTGGAGGGGGCTGAGGGGGAGACCCAGTACTTC	CASSLEGAEGETQYF
TRBV29-1	TRBJ1-1	.	TRBD1	TGCAGCGTTTGGACAGGGGGGGGGAACACTGAAGCTTTCTTT	CSVWTGGGNTEAFF
TRBV19	TRBJ2-1	once	TRBD2	TGTGCCAGTAGTATCCTAGCGGGGGGGCCGGATGAGCAGTTCTTC	CASSILAGGPDEQFF
TRBV7-2	TRBJ2-5	.	.	TGTGCCAGCAGCTTTGCGTTGGAGACCCAGTACTTC	CASSFALETQYF
TRBV7-8	TRBJ2-7	.	.	TGTGCCAGCAGCCTCGACTCTTTCCGTGTCGAGCAGTACTTC	CASSLDSFRVEQYF
TRBV5-6	TRBJ1-1	.	.	TGTGCCAGCAGCTTAGAGGACTGGGGCACTGAAGCTTTCTTT	CASSLEDWGTEAFF
TRBV5-6	TRBJ2-3	.	TRBD1	TGTGCCAGCAGCTCGGACAGGGGGAGGACAGATACGCAGTATTTT	CASSSDRGRTDTQYF
TRBV6-6	TRBJ2-1	.	TRBD2	TGTGCCAGCAGTGATACTAGCGGGGGGTACAATGAGCAGTTCTTC	CASSDTSGGYNEQFF
TRBV6-1	TRBJ2-7	.	TRBD1	TGTGCCAGCAGTGACGACGACAGGGTTGGTTACGAGCAGTACTTC	CASSDDDRVGYEQYF
TRBV30	TRBJ2-7	.	TRBD1	TGTGCCTGGACGGGACAGTCAACGGCGCAGTACTTC	CAWTGQSTAQYF
TRBV7-9	TRBJ1-1	.	TRBD1	TGTGCCAGCAGCACCCGGACAGGGCGAACTGAAGCTTTCTTT	CASSTRTGRTEAFF
TRBV6-1	TRBJ1-5	.	.	TGTGCCAGCAGTGAATCGGTGGGCAGGGTGAAGCAGCCCCAGCATTTT	CASSESVGRVKQPQHF
TRBV12-5	TRBJ1-2	few	.	TGTGCTAGTGGTTTTCTTGGTGACAGCACCTATGGCTACACCTTC	CASGFLGDSTYGYTF
TRBV4-1	TRBJ1-5	.	.	TGCGCCAGCAGCCGAACCTTTAGGGTGGCAACTGAAACAGGGTACCAGCCCCAGCATTTT	CASSRTFRVATETGYQPQHF
TRBV6-5	TRBJ1-2	.	TRBD1	TGTGCCAGCAGCCGCGGACAGGGGGGTGGCTACACCTTC	CASSRGQGGGYTF
TRBV28	TRBJ2-7	.	.	TGTGCCAGCAGGCGCCCAGGGCCGGTCTACGAGCAGTACTTC	CASRRPGPVYEQYF
TRBV4-1	TRBJ2-1	.	.	TGCGCCAGCAGACCCCCCGGACAAGGCATCCATGAGCAGTTCTTC	CASRPPGQGIHEQFF